This T cell receptor (beta chain) is drawn from a study of radiotherapy plus CTLA-4 blockade in lung cancer. Findings of the study overall: How blood T cell clones changed early, along with interferon-beta, reportedly forecast response best. An expansion of tumor-derived TCR clones occurred in blood after radiotherapy plus ipilimumab.

The protocol was immunoSEQ multiplex PCR, while the TCRdb copy is restricted to in-frame clones and leaves out a portion. The profile shows 80,000 or so clones, under 80% of them singletons. Patients with chemo-refractory metastatic non-small-cell lung cancer received focal radiation plus CTLA-4 blockade with ipilimumab. The table lists this clone with a count of one. Its antigen is not identified. V lost 3 bases to trimming and J lost 6 bases; unmatched junction nucleotides: 4. Germline CDR1 and CDR2: LNHDA and SQIVND (reference sequence). CDR3 length: 13 amino acids. The chain is built from TRBV19 and TRBJ1-2; 7 nucleotides line up with TRBD1. The sequence came from a human donor with non-small cell lung cancer who had a partial response to radiotherapy plus ipilimumab. Some clones in this sample may be carry-over from other donors' samples. This sample comprised peripheral blood, obtained from a patient treated with radiotherapy plus ipilimumab. CDR3 coding DNA: TGTGCCAGTAGTATGACGACAGGGAATGGCTACACCTTC. Its translation is CASSMTTGNGYTF.